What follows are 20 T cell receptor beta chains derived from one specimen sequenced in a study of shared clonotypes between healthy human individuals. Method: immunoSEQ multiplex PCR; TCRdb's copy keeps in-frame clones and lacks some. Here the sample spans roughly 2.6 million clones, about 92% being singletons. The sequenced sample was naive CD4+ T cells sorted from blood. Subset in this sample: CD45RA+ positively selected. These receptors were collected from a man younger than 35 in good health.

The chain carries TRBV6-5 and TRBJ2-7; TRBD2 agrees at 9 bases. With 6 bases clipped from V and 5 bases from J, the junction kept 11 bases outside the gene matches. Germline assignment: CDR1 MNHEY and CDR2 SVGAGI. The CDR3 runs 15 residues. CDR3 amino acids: CASRSSGLADDEQYF. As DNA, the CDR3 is TGTGCCAGCAGGTCCTCGGGACTAGCAGACGACGAGCAGTACTTC.

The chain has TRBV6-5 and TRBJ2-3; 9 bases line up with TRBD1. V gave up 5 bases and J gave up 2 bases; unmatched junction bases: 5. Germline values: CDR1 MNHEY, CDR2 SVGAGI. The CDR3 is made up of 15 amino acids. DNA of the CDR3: TGTGCCAGCAGTGTGGACAGGGGTTTCACAGATACGCAGTATTTT. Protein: CASSVDRGFTDTQYF.

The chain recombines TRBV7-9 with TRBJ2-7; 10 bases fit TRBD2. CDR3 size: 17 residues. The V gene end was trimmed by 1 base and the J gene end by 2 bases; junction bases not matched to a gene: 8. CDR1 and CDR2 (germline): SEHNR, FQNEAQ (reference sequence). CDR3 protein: CASSLVMGSGGAYEQYF. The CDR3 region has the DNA TGTGCCAGCAGCTTAGTAATGGGCAGCGGGGGGGCCTACGAGCAGTACTTC.

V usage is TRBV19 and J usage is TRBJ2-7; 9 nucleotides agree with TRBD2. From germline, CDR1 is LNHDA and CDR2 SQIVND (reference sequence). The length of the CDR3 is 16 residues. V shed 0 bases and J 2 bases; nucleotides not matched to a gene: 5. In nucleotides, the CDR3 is TGTGCCAGTAGTATAGATAAGACTAGCGGAACCTACGAGCAGTACTTC. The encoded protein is CASSIDKTSGTYEQYF.

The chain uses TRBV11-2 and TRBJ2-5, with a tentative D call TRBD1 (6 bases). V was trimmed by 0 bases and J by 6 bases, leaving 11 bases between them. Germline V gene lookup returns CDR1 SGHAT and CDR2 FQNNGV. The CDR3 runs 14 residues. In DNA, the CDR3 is TGTGCCAGCAGCTTAGAGGGCAGGGGTCAGACCCAGTACTTC. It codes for CASSLEGRGQTQYF.

The CDR3 DNA reads as TGTGCCAGCAGCTCCCTCTCGGGGGATAGCACCGGGGAGCTGTTTTTT. Encoded protein: CASSSLSGDSTGELFF. The chain has TRBV5-6 and TRBJ2-2; weak D call: TRBD2 (6 bases). This CDR3 has 16 amino acids. V lost 3 bases to trimming and J lost 4 bases, with 16 bases between them. Germline CDR1 SGHDT, CDR2 YYEEEE.

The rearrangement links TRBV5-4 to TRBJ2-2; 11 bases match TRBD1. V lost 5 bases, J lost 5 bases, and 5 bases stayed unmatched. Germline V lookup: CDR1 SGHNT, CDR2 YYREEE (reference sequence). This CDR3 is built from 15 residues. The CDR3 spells CASSWGQGETGELFF. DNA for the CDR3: TGTGCCAGCAGTTGGGGACAGGGGGAAACCGGGGAGCTGTTTTTT.

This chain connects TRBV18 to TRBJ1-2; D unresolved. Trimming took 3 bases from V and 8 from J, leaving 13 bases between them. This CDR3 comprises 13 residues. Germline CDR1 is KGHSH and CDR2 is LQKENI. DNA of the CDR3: TGTGCCAGCTCACCCCCTAATCAGGACGGCTACACCTTC. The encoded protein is CASSPPNQDGYTF. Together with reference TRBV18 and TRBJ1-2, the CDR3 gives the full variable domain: NAGVMQNPRHLVRRRGQEARLRCSPMKGHSHVYWYRQLPEEGLKFMVYLQKENIIDESGMPKERFSAEFPKEGPSILRIQQVVRGDSAAYFCASSPPNQDGYTFGSGTRLTVV.

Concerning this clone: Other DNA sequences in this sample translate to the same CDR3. The CDR3 is CASSGGGPYEQYF. The DNA of the CDR3 is TGTGCCAGCAGTGGAGGGGGGCCCTACGAGCAGTACTTC. The chain combines TRBV28 with TRBJ2-7; D is possibly TRBD1 or TRBD2 (6 bases each). V lost 5 bases and J 2 bases, leaving 10 bases between the germline ends. CDR3 size: 13 residues. Germline assignment: CDR1 MDHEN and CDR2 SYDVKM.

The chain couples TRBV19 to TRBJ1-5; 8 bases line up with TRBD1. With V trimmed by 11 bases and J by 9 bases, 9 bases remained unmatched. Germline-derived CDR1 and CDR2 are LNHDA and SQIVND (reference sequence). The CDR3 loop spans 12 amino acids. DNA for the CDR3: TGTGCCTGCAGGGGGCCCGGGGGGCCCCAGCATTTT. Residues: CACRGPGGPQHF. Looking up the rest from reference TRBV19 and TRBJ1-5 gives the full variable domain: DGGITQSPKYLFRKEGQNVTLSCEQNLNHDAMYWYRQDPGQGLRLIYYSQIVNDFQKGDIAEGYSVSREKKESFPLTVTSAQKNPTAFYLCACRGPGGPQHFGDGTRLSIL.

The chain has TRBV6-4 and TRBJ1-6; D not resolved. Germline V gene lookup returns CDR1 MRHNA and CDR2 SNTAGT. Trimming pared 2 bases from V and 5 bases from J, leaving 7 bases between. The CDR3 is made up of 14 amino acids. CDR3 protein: CASSDRVNNSPLHF. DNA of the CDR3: TGTGCCAGCAGTGACCGGGTCAATAATTCACCCCTCCACTTT.

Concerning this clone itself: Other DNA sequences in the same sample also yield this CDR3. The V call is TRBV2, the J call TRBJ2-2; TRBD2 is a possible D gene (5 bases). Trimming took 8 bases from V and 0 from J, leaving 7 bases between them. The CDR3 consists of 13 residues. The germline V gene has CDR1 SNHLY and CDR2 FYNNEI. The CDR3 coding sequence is TGTGCCAGCCGGGGATCGAACACCGGGGAGCTGTTTTTT. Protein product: CASRGSNTGELFF. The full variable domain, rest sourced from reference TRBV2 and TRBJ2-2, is EPEVTQTPSHQVTQMGQEVILRCVPISNHLYFYWYRQILGQKVEFLVSFYNNEISEKSEIFDDQFSVERPDGSNFTLKIRSTKLEDSAMYFCASRGSNTGELFFGEGSRLTVL.

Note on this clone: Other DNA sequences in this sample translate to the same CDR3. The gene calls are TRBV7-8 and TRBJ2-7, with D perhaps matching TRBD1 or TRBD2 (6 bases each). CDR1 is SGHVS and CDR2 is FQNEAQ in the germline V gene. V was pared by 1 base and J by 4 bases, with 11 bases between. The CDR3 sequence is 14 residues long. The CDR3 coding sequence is TGTGCCAGCAGCTTAGTTGGGGGGCTGTACGAGCAGTACTTC. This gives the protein CASSLVGGLYEQYF.

The CDR3 nucleotides are TGTGCCAGCAGCGCCCGGGACAGGAGCTCACCCCTCCACTTT. Its translation is CASSARDRSSPLHF. This rearrangement joins TRBV9 to TRBJ1-6; TRBD1 matches 8 bases. Germline V CDR1 and CDR2: SGDLS, YYNGEE. Losses at the gene ends were 3 bases for V and 10 bases for J; bases not matched to a gene: 6. This CDR3 contains 14 residues.

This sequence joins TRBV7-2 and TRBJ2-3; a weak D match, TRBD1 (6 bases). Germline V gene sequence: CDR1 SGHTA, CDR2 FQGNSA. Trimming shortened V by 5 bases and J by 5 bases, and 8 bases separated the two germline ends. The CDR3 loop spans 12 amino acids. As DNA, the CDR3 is TGTGCCAGCAGCCCAGGGGTAGATACGCAGTATTTT. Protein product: CASSPGVDTQYF.

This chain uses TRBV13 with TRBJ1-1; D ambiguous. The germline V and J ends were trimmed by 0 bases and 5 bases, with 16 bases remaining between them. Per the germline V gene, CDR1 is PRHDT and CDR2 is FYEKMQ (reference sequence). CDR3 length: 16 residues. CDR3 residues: CASSLGVRRLGTEAFF. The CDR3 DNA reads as TGTGCCAGCAGCTTAGGCGTCCGCCGCCTGGGGACTGAAGCTTTCTTT.

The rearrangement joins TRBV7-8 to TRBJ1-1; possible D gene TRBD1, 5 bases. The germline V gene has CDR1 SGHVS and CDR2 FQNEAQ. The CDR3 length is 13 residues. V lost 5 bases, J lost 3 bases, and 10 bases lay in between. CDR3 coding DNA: TGTGCCAGCAGCCCAGACAGATACACTGAAGCTTTCTTT. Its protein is CASSPDRYTEAFF.

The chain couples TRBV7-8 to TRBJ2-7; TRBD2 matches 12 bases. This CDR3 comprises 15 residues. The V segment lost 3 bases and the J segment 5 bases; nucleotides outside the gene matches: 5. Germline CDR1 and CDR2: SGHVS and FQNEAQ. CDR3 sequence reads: CASSLASGRANEQYF. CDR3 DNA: TGTGCCAGCAGCTTGGCTAGCGGGAGGGCCAACGAGCAGTACTTC.

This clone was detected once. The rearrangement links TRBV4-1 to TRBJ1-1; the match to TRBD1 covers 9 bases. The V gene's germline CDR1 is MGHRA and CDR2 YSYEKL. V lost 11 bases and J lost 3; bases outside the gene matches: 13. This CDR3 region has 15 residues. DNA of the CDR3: TGCGCCTCGCGGACAGGGGCTTTTTCGGACACTGAAGCTTTCTTT. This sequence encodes CASRTGAFSDTEAFF.

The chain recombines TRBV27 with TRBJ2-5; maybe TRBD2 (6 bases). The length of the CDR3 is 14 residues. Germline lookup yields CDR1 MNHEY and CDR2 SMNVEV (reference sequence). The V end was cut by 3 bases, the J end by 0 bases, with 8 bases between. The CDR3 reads CASSFAGYQETQYF. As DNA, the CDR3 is TGTGCCAGCAGTTTTGCGGGATACCAAGAGACCCAGTACTTC.